This TCR beta chain was sequenced for a study of beta chain features in type 1 diabetes (dated 2018 in TCRdb). For the wider study: No differences in mean age, gender distribution, total cell number or subset yield were found between patients and healthy donors. A total of around 110,000,000 sorted cells were examined across all samples, and RNA yield correlated strongly with the number of cells per subset. The study compared TCRB repertoires of sorted circulating CD4+ T cell subsets between recently diagnosed type 1 diabetes patients and matched healthy donors. Whereas all 30 or so donors provided naive and central memory subsets, regulatory and stem cell-like memory subsets were isolated from just 8 patients and roughly 8 healthy donors. Study-wide findings and limitations: The naive, central memory and regulatory TCRB repertoires appeared to resemble one another more closely among patients than among healthy donors. Shorter templates might have been favored by PCR, but patient and control samples were amplified and corrected together, so both groups would have been affected equally by any skew. Fewer insertions and more nucleotide deletions at VDJ recombination sites were observed in patients with type 1 diabetes, implying thymic rearrangement abnormalities. HLA sub-analyses involved small numbers of individuals, so any influence of HLA type on TCRB rearrangement remained unresolved. Type 1 diabetes patients showed a moderate but significant shortening of TCRB CDR3 length in all four CD4+ subsets. Because cDNA was sequenced instead of genomic DNA, activated cells with high expression could be over-represented, although the groups did not differ in activation or CD3 levels.

The CDR3 spans 14 residues, from the cysteine through the phenylalanine. The only DNA kept is the CDR3, 42 bases in frame from the first base. The germline ends are 9 bases apart after V is trimmed by 4 bases and J by 0 bases. For CDR1 and CDR2, the germline V gene (reference sequence) lists SGHNT and YYREEE. Each donor gave one peripheral blood draw, approximately 110 mL on average, collected into heparinised tubes. A BD FACSAria II and a panel including CD45RO, CCR7, CD25, CD127, CD95 and CD27 were used to sort naive, central memory, regulatory and stem cell-like memory CD4+ T cells. Every sorted population had a purity above 95%. PBMCs were isolated right away by Lymphoprep density gradient centrifugation and were stained directly, without culture. So that batch effects would be minimized, each experiment stained and sorted samples in pairs, pairing one healthy donor with one patient. The entire isolated RNA was reverse transcribed using the High Capacity cDNA Reverse Transcription Kit, and thus expressed TCRB transcripts were sequenced. Deep immunoSEQ sequencing was performed on naive, central memory and regulatory T cell samples, with an average of roughly 3.3 million total reads per sample. Sorted cells were lysed in RLT buffer and RNA was extracted with DNase-treated RNeasy Micro or Mini kits, depending on cell number. To prevent cross-contamination, each cell subset was processed individually, whereas patient and healthy donor samples were processed jointly. Using the immunoSEQ multiplex PCR, TCRB sequences were amplified from cDNA into 87-bp fragments spanning the CDR3 region. Amplicons were sequenced on the Illumina HiSeq platform. The source study handled its data this way. PCR bias was corrected computationally using synthetic template baselines, and reads within Hamming distance 2 were collapsed, with unmergeable singletons discarded. By aligning reads against IMGT, V, D and J genes, CDR3 length, and insertions or deletions at six rearrangement sites were assigned. Within each subset, clonotype counts were normalized to the number of sorted cells before true diversity and Gini coefficients were calculated with the tcR R package. The overlap coefficient, calculated on TCRB nucleotide sequences, was used to quantify repertoire sharing. The table was pulled from immuneACCESS by TCRdb, which kept in-frame rearrangements only. Such tables lose some clones; where checked, under half of the loss comes from unresolved V genes, and the rest has no known cause. The DNA was the basis for D and trimming; V, J and clone size are from that table. The sample table shows about 320,000 clones, and 14% are seen once. Jointly, the top ten make up roughly 6.7% of the sample.

Concerning this clone itself: Which antigen it targets is not known. Per-base qualities were not stored, and no clone one base away is much larger.

The receptor comes from a man aged 25 to 45 in good health. Sequences were obtained from central memory CD4+ T cells from blood. The rearranged chain carries TRBV5-4 and TRBJ2-3; the D gene cannot be resolved reliably. The CDR3 region has the sequence CASSPGRSTDTQYF. The DNA sequence follows: TGTGCCAGCAGCCCTGGGCGGAGCACAGATACGCAGTATTTT.